The 17 T cell receptor beta chains given below trace back to one sample, sequenced in a study of blood T cell repertoires in COVID-19. This table comes from immunoSEQ multiplex PCR, and its TCRdb copy is limited to in-frame clones, with some not included. The table shows tens of thousands of clones, with roughly 86% occurring only once. The sample was peripheral blood. Every receptor here comes from a human donor in a cohort sampled during active COVID-19.

The chain uses TRBV3-1 (or the pseudogene TRBV3-2) and TRBJ1-2; weak D call: TRBD1 (6 bases). Germline lookup yields CDR1 LGHDT and CDR2 YNNKEL (reference sequence). Trimming removed 0 bases at V and 0 bases at J, with 17 bases between. CDR3 size: 18 residues. The CDR3 here is CASSQEGRGPVANYGYTF. CDR3 DNA sequence: TGTGCCAGCAGCCAAGAGGGCAGGGGCCCCGTAGCTAACTATGGCTACACCTTC.

The genes are TRBV30 and TRBJ1-1, with a tentative D call TRBD1 (6 bases). CDR3 size: 17 residues. V gave up 5 bases and J gave up 6 bases, with 28 bases separating them. Germline lookup yields CDR1 GTSNPN and CDR2 SVGIG (reference sequence). The CDR3 is CAWGNGQLQLIHPEAFF. In DNA, the CDR3 is TGTGCCTGGGGTAACGGACAGCTGCAGCTTATCCATCCTGAAGCTTTCTTT.

The chain combines TRBV7-9 with TRBJ2-1; 7 nucleotides align to TRBD1. The CDR3 extends over 15 amino acids. With V trimmed by 5 bases and J by 3 bases, 7 bases remained unmatched. From germline, CDR1 is SEHNR and CDR2 FQNEAQ (reference sequence). CDR3 DNA: TGTGCCAGCAGCCTACAGGGGCATTACTACAATGAGCAGTTCTTC. Its translation is CASSLQGHYYNEQFF.

The table lists this clone with a count of one. This rearrangement joins TRBV11-3 to TRBJ2-1; tentative D call: TRBD2 (5 bases). The CDR3 loop spans 15 amino acids. CDR1 is SGHNT and CDR2 is YENEEA in the germline V gene. V lost 0 bases to trimming and J lost 6 bases, with 12 bases between them. The CDR3 loop reads CASSLDPGGLNEQFF. CDR3 DNA: TGTGCCAGCAGCTTAGATCCTGGAGGTCTCAATGAGCAGTTCTTC.

The V gene is TRBV2, the J gene TRBJ1-5; weak D call: TRBD1 (6 bases). This CDR3 has 15 residues. In germline, CDR1 is SNHLY, CDR2 FYNNEI. V lost 7 bases and J 0 bases, leaving 13 bases between the germline ends. The CDR3 nucleotides read TGTGCCAGCACTGGGACACGGACTAGCAATCAGCCCCAGCATTTT. Its protein is CASTGTRTSNQPQHF.

This clone showed up just a few times. This chain links TRBV7-9 with TRBJ1-5; TRBD1 agrees at 10 bases. Germline V lookup: CDR1 SEHNR, CDR2 FQNEAQ (reference sequence). J gave up 3 bases and V 4 bases, and 12 bases lay outside the gene matches. CDR3 size: 18 residues. The CDR3 sequence: CASSSAFGTGVNNQPQHF. In nucleotides, the CDR3 is TGTGCCAGCAGCTCTGCTTTTGGGACAGGGGTAAACAATCAGCCCCAGCATTTT. Full variable domain (remainder filled in from reference TRBV7-9 and TRBJ1-5): DTGVSQNPRHKITKRGQNVTFRCDPISEHNRLYWYRQTLGQGPEFLTYFQNEAQLEKSRLLSDRFSAERPKGSFSTLEIQRTEQGDSAMYLCASSSAFGTGVNNQPQHFGDGTRLSIL.

The chain joins TRBV6-2 or TRBV6-3 to TRBJ2-7, with D perhaps matching TRBD2 (6 bases). Trimming cost V 4 bases and J 4 bases, with 17 bases left between them. Germline V gene lookup returns CDR1 MNHEY and CDR2 SVGEGT. There are 15 residues in the CDR3. The CDR3, as DNA: TGTGCCAGCAGTTTCGCGGGACGGATTTCTTACGAGCAGTACTTC. Translated: CASSFAGRISYEQYF.

V is TRBV19 and J is TRBJ1-1, with TRBD1 identical over 7 bases. The CDR3 length is 20 residues. V lost 2 bases to trimming and J lost 0 bases; unmatched junction nucleotides: 18. CDR1 LNHDA and CDR2 SQIVND come from the germline V gene (reference sequence). Here the CDR3 DNA reads TGTGCCAGTAGTATAACATCTGGGGGACAGTATATTGGTATGAACACTGAAGCTTTCTTT. Protein product: CASSITSGGQYIGMNTEAFF.

The chain combines TRBV2 with TRBJ1-5; weak D call: TRBD1 (6 bases). V dropped 8 bases and J dropped 3 bases, with 17 bases sitting between them. This CDR3 is 15 amino acids long. Germline V CDR1 and CDR2: SNHLY, FYNNEI. DNA for the CDR3: TGTGCCAGCTTAAGGGACACCGGTCTCAATCAGCCCCAGCATTTT. Its protein is CASLRDTGLNQPQHF.

Points on this clone: At one end the junction does not follow the germline gene, possibly because of a read error. CDR3 residues: CASSIAGTVRNQPQHF. CDR3 sequence (DNA): TGTGCCAGCAGCATAGCCGGGACAGTGAGGAATCAGCCCCAGCATTTT. The chain employs TRBV7-8 and TRBJ1-5; 7 bases fit TRBD1. The CDR3 runs 16 residues. Germline CDR1 is SGHVS and CDR2 is FQNEAQ.

The J gene is TRBJ2-3, the V gene TRBV10-1, with D hard to call. Germline-derived CDR1 and CDR2 are WNHNN and SYGVQD (reference sequence). Deletions cut 3 bases from V and 6 bases from J, with 10 bases between. This CDR3 is built from 13 residues. DNA of the CDR3: TGCGCCAGCAGTGATAGAGTTCGGGATACGCAGTATTTT. Its translation is CASSDRVRDTQYF.

J is TRBJ2-5 and V is TRBV7-2; D is uncertain. This CDR3 spans 13 amino acids. V was cut by 4 bases and J by 4 bases, with 10 bases left in between. Germline CDR1 reads SGHTA; CDR2 reads FQGNSA. CDR3 protein: CASSSRVSETQYF. The CDR3 nucleotides are TGTGCCAGCAGCTCTCGGGTCTCAGAGACCCAGTACTTC.

The chain is built from TRBV4-1 and TRBJ1-6, with TRBD1 matching 7 bases. This CDR3 spans 14 amino acids. Germline CDR1 is MGHRA and CDR2 is YSYEKL. V lost 0 bases to trimming and J lost 10 bases; unmatched junction nucleotides: 3. CDR3 region: CASSQEQGPSPLHF. The CDR3 DNA reads TGCGCCAGCAGCCAAGAACAGGGGCCATCACCCCTCCACTTT.

The gene calls are TRBV7-3 and TRBJ2-7, with TRBD2 matching 11 bases. Looked up from germline, CDR1 is SGHTA and CDR2 is FQGTGA. The CDR3 covers 14 residues. With V trimmed by 5 bases and J by 4 bases, 4 bases remained unmatched. CDR3 bases: TGTGCCAGCAGCCGTAGCGGGGGGGCTTACGAGCAGTACTTC. It is translated as CASSRSGGAYEQYF.

The chain uses TRBV5-5 and TRBJ2-7, with 7 bases lining up with TRBD2. V shed 4 bases, J shed 4 bases, and the junction held 5 bases outside the gene matches. Per germline, CDR1 SGHKS and CDR2 YYEKEE (reference sequence). The CDR3 has 13 amino acids. The CDR3 protein is CASSSLAEYEQYF. The DNA of the CDR3 is TGTGCCAGCAGCAGTCTAGCGGAATACGAGCAGTACTTC.

The rearrangement links TRBV19 to TRBJ1-2; D not resolved. Deletions cut 1 base from V and 3 bases from J, with 6 bases between. The germline V gene encodes CDR1 LNHDA and CDR2 SQIVND (reference sequence). CDR3 length: 13 amino acids. The CDR3 loop is CASSIVSDYGYTF. Written as DNA, the CDR3 is TGTGCCAGTAGTATAGTCTCAGACTATGGCTACACCTTC.

The chain couples TRBV14 to TRBJ1-1, with 8 bases lining up with TRBD1. The CDR3 spans 16 residues. In germline, CDR1 is SGHDN, CDR2 FVKESK. Trimming at V came to 1 base and at J to 1 base, leaving 5 bases not matched to a gene. The CDR3 sequence: CASSQGTGRWNTEAFF. CDR3 sequence (DNA): TGTGCCAGCAGCCAAGGGACAGGGCGATGGAACACTGAAGCTTTCTTT.